Listed here are 5 T cell receptor beta chains from one sample, sequenced in a study of Ad26.COV2.S vaccination and SARS-CoV-2 variants. Treatment reported: roughly 19 received Ad26.COV2.S at low or high dose, single or two shots; 5 received placebo; per-sample allocation not given. Material that was analyzed had been drawn on day 63 after the first vaccine or placebo injection. Produced via immunoSEQ multiplex PCR; TCRdb's table is partial and in-frame only. This table holds about 390,000 clones, approximately 86% found once. The sequencing here drew on peripheral blood, taken in a trial of Ad26.COV2.S vaccine versus placebo. The origin of the receptors is a person between 18 and 65 years old who received the Ad26.COV2.S COVID-19 vaccine or a placebo.

The chain uses TRBV9 and TRBJ2-1, with a weak D call TRBD1 (6 bases). V lost 0 bases and J 6 bases, leaving 10 bases between the germline ends. Per germline, CDR1 SGDLS and CDR2 YYNGEE. CDR3 size: 14 residues. The CDR3: CASSVDRVSNEQFF. The CDR3 region has the DNA TGTGCCAGCAGCGTAGACAGGGTAAGCAATGAGCAGTTCTTC. Variable domain in full (rest from reference TRBV9 and TRBJ2-1): DSGVTQTPKHLITATGQRVTLRCSPRSGDLSVYWYQQSLDQGLQFLIQYYNGEERAKGNILERFSAQQFPDLHSELNLSSLELGDSALYFCASSVDRVSNEQFFGPGTRLTVL.

J is TRBJ1-4 and V is TRBV7-2; D ambiguous. Germline loops: CDR1 SGHTA, CDR2 FQGNSA. V lost 5 bases to trimming and J lost 3 bases, with 7 bases between them. The CDR3 is 13 residues long. This chain's CDR3 is CASSPGANEKLFF. In DNA, the CDR3 is TGTGCCAGCAGCCCAGGCGCTAATGAAAAACTGTTTTTT.

The rearrangement joins TRBV5-1 to TRBJ1-2; 7 bases align to TRBD1. The V segment lost 0 bases and the J segment 3 bases; nucleotides outside the gene matches: 8. Germline V gives CDR1 SGHRS, CDR2 YFSETQ. The CDR3 extends over 16 amino acids. CDR3 DNA: TGCGCCAGCAGCTTGGGGTTGGCAGGGGGAGACTATGGCTACACCTTC. Translated: CASSLGLAGGDYGYTF.

The gene calls are TRBV19 and TRBJ2-2; D possibly corresponds to TRBD1 (5 bases). The CDR3 covers 15 residues. Germline V gene sequence: CDR1 LNHDA, CDR2 SQIVND (reference sequence). The V gene lost 3 bases and the J gene lost 5 bases, with 13 bases spanning the gap. CDR3 DNA: TGTGCCAGTAGTATCGTCTTGGGGCCGACCGGGGAGCTGTTTTTT. It is translated as CASSIVLGPTGELFF.

The CDR3 loop reads CSASQQEDYGYTF. In nucleotides, the CDR3 is TGCAGTGCTAGTCAGCAGGAGGACTATGGCTACACCTTC. The rearrangement joins TRBV20-1 to TRBJ1-2, with unresolved D. The CDR3 length is 13 residues. V was cut by 3 bases and J by 3 bases, with 11 bases left in between. Germline V lookup: CDR1 DFQATT, CDR2 SNEGSKA (reference sequence).